The 30 T cell receptor beta chains below were found in one sample sequenced in a study of CXCR3-negative and CXCR3-positive naive CD8 T cells. Carrying UMI labels, the TRB cDNA libraries were prepared through 5' RACE. TCRdb reworked the 5' RACE reads into one entry per CDR3 protein, no DNA. In all, the sample yields 140,000 to 150,000 distinct CDR3 sequences. Whole-study results and caveats: Naive cells that were CXCR3-positive had more hydrophobic TRB CDR3s (compared with CXCR3-negative naive cells).

These receptors are not linked to any known antigen. The material sequenced was naive CXCR3+ CD8+ T cells from blood. Subset indicated: CD45RO-CCR7+CD27+CD95- naive CD8+ T cells expressing CXCR3 (TNR3+). The source is a human donor in good health. Some clones in this sample may be carry-over from other donors' samples.

The chain links TRBV28 to TRBJ2-5; the TRBD1 assignment by TCRdb is unverifiable without DNA. The CDR3 runs to 15 residues. Germline CDR1 is MDHEN and CDR2 is SYDVKM. The chain's CDR3 is CASSSLWTGIETQYF.

The chain recombines TRBV5-5 with TRBJ2-3; TCRdb's D call of TRBD1 is untestable without DNA. The CDR3 is made up of 17 amino acids. Germline CDR1 is SGHKS and CDR2 is YYEKEE (reference sequence). The CDR3: CASSPKAWDIYTDTQYF.

V and J are TRBV6-6 and TRBJ1-1. The germline V gene encodes CDR1 MNHNY and CDR2 SVGAGI (reference sequence). This CDR3 contains 15 residues. CDR3 protein: CASSYTTFSNTEAFF.

Here the CDR3 reads CSVGQLAGRFSYNEQFF. V usage is TRBV29-1 and J usage is TRBJ2-1; lacking DNA, the TRBD2 call made by TCRdb goes unchecked. Germline assignment: CDR1 SQVTM and CDR2 ANQGSEA. The CDR3 is 17 amino acids.

The chain is built from TRBV5-1 and TRBJ2-2. Germline CDR1 and CDR2: SGHRS and YFSETQ. This CDR3 is built from 12 residues. The CDR3 reads CASSLYTGELFF.

CDR3 residues: CASPPNDARFTDTQYF. The rearrangement links TRBV7-9 to TRBJ2-3; with no DNA, the TCRdb D assignment of TRBD2 cannot be verified. CDR3 length: 16 residues. Germline V lookup: CDR1 SEHNR, CDR2 FQNEAQ (reference sequence).

The rearrangement uses TRBV12-3 or TRBV12-4 and TRBJ1-5. The CDR3 is 16 residues long. The CDR3 sequence is CASSLHGFHGNQPQHF.

The genes are TRBV28 and TRBJ2-7. The V gene's germline CDR1 is MDHEN and CDR2 SYDVKM. The CDR3 has 15 residues. The CDR3 loop is CASSLRGVLSYEQYF.

The J gene is TRBJ1-1, the V gene TRBV5-1; TCRdb lists TRBD1, though no DNA is available to test this call. CDR1 and CDR2 from the germline V gene are SGHRS and YFSETQ. This CDR3 region has 12 residues. The chain's CDR3 is CASSLTGSEAFF.

The V call is TRBV2, the J call TRBJ2-2; the D gene TCRdb calls, TRBD2, cannot be checked with no DNA. The CDR3 spans 17 residues. CDR1 and CDR2 (germline): SNHLY, FYNNEI. CDR3: CASSERLLAANTGELFF.

The CDR3 region is CASSLWGGSRYEQYF. The V and J genes are TRBV5-5 and TRBJ2-7; with no DNA, the TCRdb D assignment of TRBD1 cannot be verified. Per the germline V gene, CDR1 is SGHKS and CDR2 is YYEKEE (reference sequence). The CDR3 contains 15 residues.

The chain uses TRBV9 and TRBJ2-7. This CDR3 is built from 12 residues. Per germline, CDR1 SGDLS and CDR2 YYNGEE. CDR3: CASKDNSYEQCF.

This chain links TRBV27 with TRBJ2-1. This CDR3 contains 14 residues. Per the germline V gene, CDR1 is MNHEY and CDR2 is SMNVEV (reference sequence). CDR3 region: CASSLVSVYNEQFF.

The CDR3 loop reads CASSQQDRGYEQYF. This chain links TRBV28 with TRBJ2-7; lacking DNA, the TRBD1 call made by TCRdb goes unchecked. The CDR3 is made up of 14 amino acids. In germline, CDR1 is MDHEN, CDR2 SYDVKM.

This chain links TRBV9 with TRBJ2-5. This CDR3 spans 13 amino acids. Germline values: CDR1 SGDLS, CDR2 YYNGEE. This CDR3 is CASSKQPEETQYF.

The rearrangement links TRBV19 to TRBJ2-1; TCRdb names TRBD2, which stays unverified in the absence of DNA. CDR3 length: 13 amino acids. In germline, CDR1 is LNHDA, CDR2 SQIVND (reference sequence). CDR3 loop: CASSLWEEGEQFF.

This rearrangement joins TRBV29-1 to TRBJ2-2. CDR3 length: 13 amino acids. Germline loops: CDR1 SQVTM, CDR2 ANQGSEA. The CDR3 sequence: CSVEAGATGELFF.

This sequence joins TRBV12-3 or TRBV12-4 and TRBJ1-5. The CDR3 covers 12 residues. The CDR3 region is CASSWGNQPQHF.

The chain employs TRBV25-1 and TRBJ2-2. Per the germline V gene, CDR1 is MGHDK and CDR2 is SYGVNS. The CDR3 consists of 14 residues. The CDR3 sequence is CASSDEYPTGELFF.

The chain joins TRBV6-6 to TRBJ1-1. There are 14 residues in the CDR3. Germline values: CDR1 MNHNY, CDR2 SVGAGI (reference sequence). The CDR3 reads CASSYSLRETEAFF.

This CDR3 is CASSLALGLVGQETQYF. This chain joins TRBV7-6 and TRBJ2-5; TCRdb proposes TRBD2, but this gene call is untestable without DNA. In germline, CDR1 is SGHVS, CDR2 FNYEAQ. The CDR3 spans 17 residues.

The chain carries TRBV15 and TRBJ1-5; TCRdb lists TRBD1, though no DNA is available to test this call. The germline V gene encodes CDR1 LNHNV and CDR2 YYDKDF (reference sequence). There are 21 residues in the CDR3. CDR3 region: CATSRVGLLESRDRADQPQHF.

The chain links TRBV12-3 or TRBV12-4 to TRBJ2-2. The CDR3 has 11 residues. The CDR3 sequence: CASEDGGELFF.

The chain couples TRBV6-5 to TRBJ2-5; TCRdb outputs TRBD2, but without DNA this stays unchecked. This CDR3 region has 19 residues. Germline CDR1 is MNHEY and CDR2 is SVGAGI. CDR3 in amino acids: CASSYTDPRLAGLQETQYF.

CDR3 in amino acids: CASSYAGTGDEQYF. V gene TRBV6-2 or TRBV6-3 combines with J gene TRBJ2-7; the D gene TCRdb calls, TRBD1, cannot be checked with no DNA. The CDR3 has 14 amino acids. Germline V gene data show CDR1 as MNHEY and CDR2 as SVGEGT.

The chain combines TRBV6-2 or TRBV6-3 with TRBJ2-7; the TCRdb call, TRBD1, lacks DNA for checking. CDR1 is MNHEY and CDR2 is SVGEGT in the germline V gene. CDR3 length: 14 residues. This chain's CDR3 is CASSRPGQPVEQYF.

The chain carries TRBV29-1 and TRBJ1-1. There are 12 residues in the CDR3. CDR1 is SQVTM, CDR2 ANQGSEA, per germline. The CDR3 region is CSVEGSDRNAFF.

The chain combines TRBV20-1 with TRBJ2-7; TCRdb returns TRBD2, unconfirmable since there is no DNA. This CDR3 is built from 14 residues. Per germline, CDR1 DFQATT and CDR2 SNEGSKA (reference sequence). The CDR3: CSARAPGLSYEQYF.

J is TRBJ2-1 and V is TRBV20-1; without DNA, the TCRdb call of TRBD1 cannot be checked. The CDR3 runs to 19 residues. Germline V gives CDR1 DFQATT, CDR2 SNEGSKA (reference sequence). The CDR3 sequence: CSATKTGTADYKPYNEQFF.

J is TRBJ1-3 and V is TRBV20-1. This CDR3 is 14 amino acids long. CDR1 is DFQATT and CDR2 is SNEGSKA in the germline V gene (reference sequence). CDR3 sequence reads: CSARGPQSGNTIYF.